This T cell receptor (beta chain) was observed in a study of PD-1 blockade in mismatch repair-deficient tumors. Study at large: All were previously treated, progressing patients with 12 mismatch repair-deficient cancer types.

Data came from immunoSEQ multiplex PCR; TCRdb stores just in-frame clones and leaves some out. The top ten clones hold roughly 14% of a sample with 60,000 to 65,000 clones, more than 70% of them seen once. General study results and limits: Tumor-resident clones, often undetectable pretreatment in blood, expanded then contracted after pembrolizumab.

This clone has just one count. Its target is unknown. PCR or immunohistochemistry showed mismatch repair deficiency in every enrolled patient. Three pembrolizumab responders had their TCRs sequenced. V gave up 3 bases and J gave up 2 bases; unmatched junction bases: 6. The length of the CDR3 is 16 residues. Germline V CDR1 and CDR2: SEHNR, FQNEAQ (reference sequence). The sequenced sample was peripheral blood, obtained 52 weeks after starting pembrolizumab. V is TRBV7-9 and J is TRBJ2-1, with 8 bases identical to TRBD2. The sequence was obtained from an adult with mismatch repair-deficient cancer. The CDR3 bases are TGTGCCAGCAGCTTGCCAGCGGGAGCCACCTACAATGAGCAGTTCTTC. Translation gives CASSLPAGATYNEQFF.